Listed below are T cell receptor beta chains from one sample, sequenced in a study of CD8 T cells in ankylosing spondylitis. TCRdb re-called the 5' RACE reads through MiXCR, storing one row per CDR3 protein. The data contain more than 300,000 distinct CDR3 sequences, roughly 8% of them singletons. Sequenced: blood, either unsorted or a sorted T cell fraction (not recorded which). Every receptor here comes from a male donor with ankylosing spondylitis. CDR3s include the opening cysteine and the closing phenylalanine or tryptophan. A D gene is named only where the DNA matches it firmly. Some rows have no size entry. The others give once, few or many, or a class for an expanded clone.

V gene	D gene	J gene	clone size	CDR3 DNA	CDR3 protein
TRBV20-1	.	TRBJ2-1	many	TGCAGTGCTGCCGCTTGGCGGGAATACAATGAGCAGTTCTTC	CSAAAWREYNEQFF
TRBV4-1	TRBD2	TRBJ2-3	few	TGCGCCAGCAGCCAAGAGGAGCTAGCGGGGGATATGGGTACGCAGTATTTT	CASSQEELAGDMGTQYF
TRBV7-6	.	TRBJ1-3	few	TGTGCCAGCAGCTTTTCCAACACCATATATTTT	CASSFSNTIYF
TRBV5-6	.	TRBJ2-1	.	TGTGCCAGCAGCAGGGACTTCTCCTACAATGAGCAGTTCTTC	CASSRDFSYNEQFF
TRBV7-2	TRBD2	TRBJ2-1	.	TGTGCCAGCAGCTTACAAGCGGGAGGGCCGGGGGATGAGCAGTTCTTC	CASSLQAGGPGDEQFF
TRBV10-1	TRBD2	TRBJ2-3	few	TGCGCCAGCAGTGACCCGACTAGCGGTACAGATACGCAGTATTTT	CASSDPTSGTDTQYF
TRBV7-3	TRBD2	TRBJ2-1	many	TGTGCCAGCACTAAAGATTCAGGGCTAGCGGGAAGCAATGAGCAGTTCTTC	CASTKDSGLAGSNEQFF
TRBV6-1	.	TRBJ1-2	.	TGTGCCAGCAGCGGGACACCAAACAACTATGGCTACACCTTC	CASSGTPNNYGYTF
TRBV2	.	TRBJ2-5	.	TGTGCCAGCAGTGGGTCGCGGAGAGAGCCTCAAGAGACCCAGTACTTC	CASSGSRREPQETQYF
TRBV5-1	.	TRBJ2-7	few	TGCGCCAGCAGCAATCAGAGGGCCGCCTACGAGCAGTACTTC	CASSNQRAAYEQYF
TRBV20-1	.	TRBJ2-5	.	TGCAGTGCTAGGGACCCAATTACGGAGACCCAGTACTTC	CSARDPITETQYF
TRBV14	.	TRBJ2-5	once	TGTGCCAGCAGCCAAGCCCGGGGGCACGAGACCCAGTACTTC	CASSQARGHETQYF
TRBV4-1	TRBD2	TRBJ2-3	.	TGCGCCAGCAGCCCCGGGGCCCTAGCGGAGGCACGAACAGATACGCAGTATTTT	CASSPGALAEARTDTQYF
TRBV29-1	.	TRBJ2-5	many	TGCAGCGTTGATGGTCCTTACCAAGAGACCCAGTACTTC	CSVDGPYQETQYF
TRBV6-5	.	TRBJ2-6	.	TGTGCCAGCAGTTACCTCCTTATGGGGTCTGGGGCCAACGTCCTGACTTTC	CASSYLLMGSGANVLTF
TRBV24-1	.	TRBJ2-3	.	TGTGCCACCAGTGATTTCGGGGACTCCGAAAAAGCCACAGATACGCAGTATTTT	CATSDFGDSEKATDTQYF
TRBV18	.	TRBJ1-1	.	TGTGCCAGCTCAGGGACCGCCCGCCCGAGTGGCACTGAAGCTTTCTTT	CASSGTARPSGTEAFF
TRBV19	TRBD1	TRBJ1-1	.	TGTGCCAGTACCGCGACAGGGCAGTATGAAGCTTTCTTT	CASTATGQYEAFF
TRBV7-3	.	TRBJ1-3	few	TGTGCCAGCAGCTTAGCCCTGGGGTGGGGCCGGCCGAGCTCTGGAAACACCATATATTTT	CASSLALGWGRPSSGNTIYF
TRBV20-1	TRBD2	TRBJ2-1	few	TGCAGTGCTAGAGTGGGCCCTAGCGGGAGGTACAATGAGCAGTTCTTC	CSARVGPSGRYNEQFF
TRBV5-5	.	TRBJ2-5	many	TGTGCCAGCAGCTTTATTTATAGGCAAGAGACCCAGTACTTC	CASSFIYRQETQYF
TRBV2	.	TRBJ2-6	few	TGTGCGACAGGTGAAGGCTCTGGGGCCAACGTCCTGACTTTC	CATGEGSGANVLTF
TRBV20-1	TRBD2	TRBJ2-1	few	TGCAGTGCTGCCGGCGGTGCGGGAGCGGTGGGCAATGAGCAGTTCTTC	CSAAGGAGAVGNEQFF
TRBV12-3/TRBV12-4	TRBD1	TRBJ1-5	.	TGTGCCAGCAGCTTGACAGGGCGCAATCAGCCCCAGCATTTT	CASSLTGRNQPQHF
TRBV5-5	.	TRBJ2-1	.	TGTGCCAGCAGCTCGCGCTTTTTTGCGGCATCCTCCTACAATGAGCAGTTCTTC	CASSSRFFAASSYNEQFF
TRBV5-5	.	TRBJ1-5	few	TGTGCCAGCAGCTTATCAAGTGGTAATCAGCCCCAGCATTTT	CASSLSSGNQPQHF
TRBV5-1	.	TRBJ1-5	many	TGCGCCAGCAGCTTGGTCGGCAATCAGCCCCAGCATTTT	CASSLVGNQPQHF
TRBV4-2	TRBD1	TRBJ1-1	.	TGTGCCAGCAGCCAACCCTGGACAGGAGGGGACACTGAAGCTTTCTTT	CASSQPWTGGDTEAFF
TRBV9	.	TRBJ2-1	few	TGTGCCAGCAGCCCAACCACGGGGACCTACAATGAGCAGTTCTTC	CASSPTTGTYNEQFF
TRBV29-1	.	TRBJ1-1	few	TGCAGCGTCATTCCCCGGGACGAAGCTTTCTTT	CSVIPRDEAFF
TRBV5-1	.	TRBJ2-4	many	TGCGCCAGCACCTCAGGAGACATTCAGTACTTC	CASTSGDIQYF
TRBV7-8	.	TRBJ1-1	many	TGTGCCAGCAGCCAATTCTCGGACGTATCAGGAGCTTTCTTT	CASSQFSDVSGAFF
TRBV2	TRBD2	TRBJ2-7	few	TGTGCCAGCAGTGATCTTAGCGGGACGAGCCGGGGTCGCCTACTCGAGCAGTACTTC	CASSDLSGTSRGRLLEQYF
TRBV5-1	.	TRBJ1-2	few	TGCGCCAGCAGCTTAACAGGAGGGCGGTCCTCTAACTATGGCTACACCTTC	CASSLTGGRSSNYGYTF
TRBV18	TRBD1	TRBJ2-3	.	TGTGCCAGCTCACCTCAGGGGGCGCCTGGAGATACGCAGTATTTT	CASSPQGAPGDTQYF
TRBV9	TRBD2	TRBJ2-1	few	TGTGCCAGCAGCGCTAGCGGCCAGTACAATGAGCAGTTCTTC	CASSASGQYNEQFF
TRBV25-1	.	TRBJ1-6	.	TGTGCCAGCACCAATACCCAGAATTCACCCCTCCACTTT	CASTNTQNSPLHF
TRBV5-1	TRBD1	TRBJ1-2	few	TGCGCCAGCAGCTTTGGCGGGACAGGGGTACGCGGCTACACCTTC	CASSFGGTGVRGYTF
TRBV5-1	TRBD2	TRBJ2-1	.	TGCGCCAGCAGCTCCGGGACTAGCGGGTCCAATGAGCAGTTCTTC	CASSSGTSGSNEQFF
TRBV20-1	TRBD1	TRBJ2-5	few	TGCAGTGCTAGGGCGGGACAGGGACTCCAAGAGACCCAGTACTTC	CSARAGQGLQETQYF
TRBV21-1	.	TRBJ2-7	few	TGTGCCAGCAGTTCCCCGGGACAGGGCCTGTACTACGAGCAGTACTTC	CASSSPGQGLYYEQYF
TRBV18	.	TRBJ2-2	few	TGTGCCAGCTCACCACCACAGCGGGACACCGGGGAGCTGTTTTTT	CASSPPQRDTGELFF
TRBV15	.	TRBJ1-2	few	TGTGCCACCAGCAGAGATCGGTTCGCCCAATGGGCCTACACCTTC	CATSRDRFAQWAYTF
TRBV7-3	TRBD2	TRBJ2-7	.	TGTGCCAGCAGCCGCTTAGGTACTAGCGAAAACTACGAGCAGTACTTC	CASSRLGTSENYEQYF
TRBV30	TRBD1	TRBJ2-1	many	TGTGCCTGTCTCCAGAGACAGGGGCTGTATGAGCAGTTCTTC	CACLQRQGLYEQFF
TRBV10-3	TRBD2	TRBJ2-1	many	TGTGCCGGCAGCGGGGGGCAGGATGAGCAGTTCTTC	CAGSGGQDEQFF